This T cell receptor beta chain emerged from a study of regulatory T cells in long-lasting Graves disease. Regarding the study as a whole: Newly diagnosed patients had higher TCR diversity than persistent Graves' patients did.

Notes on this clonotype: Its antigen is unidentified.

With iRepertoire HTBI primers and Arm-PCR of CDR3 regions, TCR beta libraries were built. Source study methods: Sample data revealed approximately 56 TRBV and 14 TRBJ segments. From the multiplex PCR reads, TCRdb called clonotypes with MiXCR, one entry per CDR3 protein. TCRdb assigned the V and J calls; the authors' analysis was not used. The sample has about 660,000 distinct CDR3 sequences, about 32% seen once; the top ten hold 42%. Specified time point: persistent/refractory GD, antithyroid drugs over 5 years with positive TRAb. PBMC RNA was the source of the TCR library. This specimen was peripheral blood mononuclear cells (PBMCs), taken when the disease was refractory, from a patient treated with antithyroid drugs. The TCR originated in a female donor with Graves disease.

The CDR3 reads CASSYSGTSGSLLEETQYF. In DNA, the CDR3 is TGTGCCAGCAGTTACTCCGGGACTAGCGGTTCACTCCTGGAGGAGACCCAGTACTTC. The genes are TRBV6-2 or TRBV6-3 and TRBJ2-5; 11 bases match TRBD2. The length of the CDR3 is 19 residues. J lost 5 bases, V lost 0 bases, and 14 bases had no gene match. Germline CDR1 is MNHEY and CDR2 is SVGEGT.